A selection of T cell receptor beta chains follows, all from one sample in a study of metastatic and nonmetastatic thyroid tumors. TCRdb re-called the PCR reads via MiXCR. The profile shows about 14,000 clones, about 30% of them singletons. Sequencing was carried out using tumor tissue. These receptors were taken from a female donor with papillary thyroid cancer or a benign thyroid nodule (not recorded which). Some clones in this sample may be carry-over from other donors' samples. Each CDR3 is given with its conserved first and last residue. The order of the fields is D gene, V gene, clone size, J gene, CDR3 protein. A D gene is named only where the DNA matches it firmly. Size values are once, few and many counts, or a class for expanded clones, and some rows have none.

.	TRBV11-1	once	TRBJ2-3	CASSRPLGGADTQYF
TRBD1	TRBV5-1	.	TRBJ1-2	CASSRRQGGYGYTF
.	TRBV20-1	many	TRBJ2-5	CSAHRGETQYF
.	TRBV5-1	.	TRBJ1-1	CASSLGGNTEAFF
.	TRBV20-1	medium-sized	TRBJ1-5	CSARDSQVWPQHF
.	TRBV27	medium-sized	TRBJ2-1	CASTRGEGGYNEQFF
.	TRBV20-1	medium-sized	TRBJ1-5	CSARRGSSNQPQHF
.	TRBV9	many	TRBJ2-1	CASSGHSISGTLYNEQFF
.	TRBV30	.	TRBJ1-2	CAWSLKWSTSYGYTF
.	TRBV10-1	few	TRBJ2-7	CASSEGSFYEQYF
TRBD1	TRBV5-1	many	TRBJ2-7	CASSLAGTGSSYEQYF
.	TRBV5-1	.	TRBJ2-1	CASSLVGMSYNEQFF
TRBD2	TRBV4-1	.	TRBJ2-7	CASSRVGLAVNEQYF
TRBD1	TRBV5-8	many	TRBJ2-2	CASNKDRGFTGELFF
TRBD2	TRBV3-1	many	TRBJ2-5	CASSQVKGRAPETQYF
.	TRBV12-3/TRBV12-4	.	TRBJ2-1	CASSFKAAPNNEQFF
.	TRBV4-2	many	TRBJ2-3	CASSQGGLAGDTQYF
TRBD2	TRBV6-2/TRBV6-3	.	TRBJ2-1	CASSGLAVFNEQFF
.	TRBV16	.	TRBJ2-7	CASSQTGSSYEQYF
.	TRBV6-1	medium-sized	TRBJ2-3	CASSGQGTDTQYF
.	TRBV4-1	few	TRBJ2-5	CASSLQGYQETQYF
TRBD1	TRBV7-9	.	TRBJ1-2	CASSDGQGGGYTF
.	TRBV18	medium-sized	TRBJ2-3	CASSPNFLTDTQYF
TRBD1	TRBV5-6	.	TRBJ2-5	CASSLMGTGQRETQYF
.	TRBV3-1	once	TRBJ2-3	CASSQEGRGPPTDTQYF
.	TRBV28	few	TRBJ1-2	CASKSGGSGYVYTF
TRBD1	TRBV9	.	TRBJ2-1	CASSVEGADYNEQFF
.	TRBV4-3	.	TRBJ1-1	CASSQEGGTEAFF
.	TRBV29-1	many	TRBJ2-3	CSVDPTAGFGYIDTQYF
.	TRBV11-2	many	TRBJ1-1	CASSQAVGGPNTEAFF
.	TRBV20-1	.	TRBJ2-7	CSASRQPVNSYEQYF
TRBD2	TRBV6-4	.	TRBJ2-1	CASSELAGGPNEQFF